The present T cell receptor beta chain was sequenced within a study of blood T cell repertoires in COVID-19. The wider study: Nucleic acid was either cDNA or gDNA, and it came from T cells, B-cell-depleted T cells, or PBMCs.

CDR3 length: 14 residues. Deletions cut 3 bases from V and 7 bases from J, with 15 bases between. Germline values: CDR1 SEHNR, CDR2 FQNEAQ (reference sequence). TCRdb's table, derived via immunoSEQ multiplex PCR, lists solely in-frame clones and lacks some. This sample has roughly 150,000 clones, with approximately 80% found just once. The receptor comes from a man aged 65-85 years who had been exposed to COVID-19. The sequenced sample was PBMCs or T cells enriched from blood (not recorded which). J is TRBJ1-1 and V is TRBV7-9, with D possibly TRBD1 on 5 matching bases. CDR3 in amino acids: CASSFAGNVDEAFF. The CDR3 DNA reads TGTGCCAGCAGCTTCGCAGGGAACGTAGATGAAGCTTTCTTT.